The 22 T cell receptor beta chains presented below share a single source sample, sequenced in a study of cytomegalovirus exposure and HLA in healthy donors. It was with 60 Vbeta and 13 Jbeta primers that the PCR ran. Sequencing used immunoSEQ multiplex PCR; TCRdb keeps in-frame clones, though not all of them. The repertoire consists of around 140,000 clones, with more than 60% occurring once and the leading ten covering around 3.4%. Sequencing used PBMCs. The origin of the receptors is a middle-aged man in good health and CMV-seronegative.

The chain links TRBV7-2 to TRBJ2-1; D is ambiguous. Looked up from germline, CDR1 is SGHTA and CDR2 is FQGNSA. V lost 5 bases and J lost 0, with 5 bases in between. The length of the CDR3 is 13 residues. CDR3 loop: CASSASSYNEQFF. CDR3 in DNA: TGTGCCAGCAGCGCTAGCTCCTACAATGAGCAGTTCTTC.

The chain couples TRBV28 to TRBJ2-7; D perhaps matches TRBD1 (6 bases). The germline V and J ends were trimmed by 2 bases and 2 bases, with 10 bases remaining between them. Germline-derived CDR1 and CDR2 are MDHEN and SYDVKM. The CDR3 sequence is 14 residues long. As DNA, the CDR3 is TGTGCCAGCAGTTTAACAGGGCCCCCCTACGAGCAGTACTTC. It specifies CASSLTGPPYEQYF.

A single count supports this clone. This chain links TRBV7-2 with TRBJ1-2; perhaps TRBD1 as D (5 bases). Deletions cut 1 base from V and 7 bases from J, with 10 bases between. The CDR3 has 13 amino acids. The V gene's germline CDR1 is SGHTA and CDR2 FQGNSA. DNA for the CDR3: TGTGCCAGCAGCTTAGGTGGGGGGATTGGCTACACCTTC. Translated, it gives CASSLGGGIGYTF.

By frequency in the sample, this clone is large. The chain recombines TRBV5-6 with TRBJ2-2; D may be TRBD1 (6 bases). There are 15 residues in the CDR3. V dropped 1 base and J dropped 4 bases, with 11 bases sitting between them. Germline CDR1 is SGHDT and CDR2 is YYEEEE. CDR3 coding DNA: TGTGCCAGCAGCTTGCCCGGACAGATCACCGGGGAGCTGTTTTTT. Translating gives CASSLPGQITGELFF.

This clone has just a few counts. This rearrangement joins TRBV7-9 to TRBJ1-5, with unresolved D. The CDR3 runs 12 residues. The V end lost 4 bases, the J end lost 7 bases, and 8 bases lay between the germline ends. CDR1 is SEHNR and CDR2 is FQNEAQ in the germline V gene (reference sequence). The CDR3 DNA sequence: TGTGCCAGCAGCTCTAGCGGGCAGCCCCAGCATTTT. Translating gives CASSSSGQPQHF. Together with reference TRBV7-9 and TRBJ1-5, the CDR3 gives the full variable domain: DTGVSQNPRHKITKRGQNVTFRCDPISEHNRLYWYRQTLGQGPEFLTYFQNEAQLEKSRLLSDRFSAERPKGSFSTLEIQRTEQGDSAMYLCASSSSGQPQHFGDGTRLSIL.

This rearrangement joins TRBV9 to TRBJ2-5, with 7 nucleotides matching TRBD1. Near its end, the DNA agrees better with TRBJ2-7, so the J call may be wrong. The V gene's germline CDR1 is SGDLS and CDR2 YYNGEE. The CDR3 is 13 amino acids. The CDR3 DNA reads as TGTGCCAGCAGCGCGTACCGGGACAGCGAGCAGTACTTC. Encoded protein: CASSAYRDSEQYF.

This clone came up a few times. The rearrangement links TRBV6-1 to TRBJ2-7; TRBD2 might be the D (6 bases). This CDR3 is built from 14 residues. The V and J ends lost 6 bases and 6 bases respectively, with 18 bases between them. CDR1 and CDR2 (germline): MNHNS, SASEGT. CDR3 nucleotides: TGTGCCAGCAGAACTTCCCGGGGAGGCACCGAGCAGTACTTC. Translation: CASRTSRGGTEQYF.

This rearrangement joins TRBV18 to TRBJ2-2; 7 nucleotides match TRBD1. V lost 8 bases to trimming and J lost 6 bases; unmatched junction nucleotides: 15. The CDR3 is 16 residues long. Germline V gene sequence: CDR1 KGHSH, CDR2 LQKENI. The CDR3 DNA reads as TGTGCCAGCCACTTAACCCGGGACAGTGTTGCCGGGGAGCTGTTTTTT. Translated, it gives CASHLTRDSVAGELFF.

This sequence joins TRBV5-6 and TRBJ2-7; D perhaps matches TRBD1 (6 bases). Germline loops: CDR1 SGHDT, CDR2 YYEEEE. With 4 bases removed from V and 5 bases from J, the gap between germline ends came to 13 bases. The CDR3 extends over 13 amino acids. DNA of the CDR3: TGTGCCAGCAGCGGGGACAATCTCGACGAGCAGTACTTC. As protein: CASSGDNLDEQYF.

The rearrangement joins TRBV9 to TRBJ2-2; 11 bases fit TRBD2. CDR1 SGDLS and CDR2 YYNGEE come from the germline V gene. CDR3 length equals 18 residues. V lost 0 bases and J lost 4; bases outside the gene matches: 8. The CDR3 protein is CASSVGVAGGPSTGELFF. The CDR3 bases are TGTGCCAGCAGCGTAGGGGTAGCGGGGGGGCCGAGCACCGGGGAGCTGTTTTTT.

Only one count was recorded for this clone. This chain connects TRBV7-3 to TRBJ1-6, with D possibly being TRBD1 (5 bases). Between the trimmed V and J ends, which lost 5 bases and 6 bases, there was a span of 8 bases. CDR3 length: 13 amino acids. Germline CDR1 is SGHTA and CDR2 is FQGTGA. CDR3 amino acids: CASSGGANSPLHF. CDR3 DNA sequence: TGTGCCAGCAGCGGTGGGGCTAATTCACCCCTCCACTTT.

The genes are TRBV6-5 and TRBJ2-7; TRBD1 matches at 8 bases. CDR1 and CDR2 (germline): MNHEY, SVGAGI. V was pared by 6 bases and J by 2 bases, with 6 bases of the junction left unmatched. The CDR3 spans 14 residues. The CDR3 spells CASRTGQGTYEQYF. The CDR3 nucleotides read TGTGCCAGCAGGACCGGACAGGGTACCTACGAGCAGTACTTC.

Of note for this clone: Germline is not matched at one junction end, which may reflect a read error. The CDR3 DNA reads as TGTGCCAGCAGCCCGGGACAGCCATATGGCCACACCTTC. The encoded protein is CASSPGQPYGHTF. This chain links TRBV5-8 with TRBJ1-2, with 7 bases identical to TRBD1. This CDR3 has 13 residues. CDR1 SGHTS and CDR2 YDEGEE come from the germline V gene.

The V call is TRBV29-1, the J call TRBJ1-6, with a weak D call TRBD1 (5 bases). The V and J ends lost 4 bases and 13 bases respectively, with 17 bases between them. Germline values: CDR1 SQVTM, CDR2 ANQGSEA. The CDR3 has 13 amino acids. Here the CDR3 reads CSVGAGPGAPLHF. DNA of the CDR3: TGCAGCGTTGGAGCAGGGCCAGGAGCGCCCCTCCACTTT.

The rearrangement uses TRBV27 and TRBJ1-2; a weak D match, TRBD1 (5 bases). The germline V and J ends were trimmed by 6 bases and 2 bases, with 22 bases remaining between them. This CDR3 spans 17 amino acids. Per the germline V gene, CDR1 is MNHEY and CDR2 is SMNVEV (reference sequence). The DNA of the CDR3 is TGTGCCAGCAGCTCCTATAGGGGCGGAGGGGCCAACTATGGCTACACCTTC. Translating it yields CASSSYRGGGANYGYTF.

In DNA, the CDR3 is TGTGCCAGCAGCACATCTAGCGGGGGAACGTACAATGAGCAGTTCTTC. Translating it yields CASSTSSGGTYNEQFF. This sequence joins TRBV7-2 and TRBJ2-1, with 10 bases that match TRBD2. The CDR3 has 16 amino acids. V was pared by 5 bases and J by 4 bases, with 8 bases of the junction left unmatched. The germline CDR1 and CDR2 sequences are SGHTA and FQGNSA.

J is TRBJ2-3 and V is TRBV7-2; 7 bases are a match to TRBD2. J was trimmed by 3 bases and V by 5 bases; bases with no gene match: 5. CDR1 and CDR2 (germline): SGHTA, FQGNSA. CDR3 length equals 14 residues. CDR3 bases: TGTGCCAGCAGCCCTAGCGGTAGGACAGATACGCAGTATTTT. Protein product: CASSPSGRTDTQYF.

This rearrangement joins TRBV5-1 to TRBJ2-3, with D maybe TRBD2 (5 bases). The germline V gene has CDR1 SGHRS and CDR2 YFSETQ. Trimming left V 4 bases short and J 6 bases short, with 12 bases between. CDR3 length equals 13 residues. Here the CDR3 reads CASSPGGGDTQYF. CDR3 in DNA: TGCGCCAGCAGCCCCGGAGGAGGCGATACGCAGTATTTT.

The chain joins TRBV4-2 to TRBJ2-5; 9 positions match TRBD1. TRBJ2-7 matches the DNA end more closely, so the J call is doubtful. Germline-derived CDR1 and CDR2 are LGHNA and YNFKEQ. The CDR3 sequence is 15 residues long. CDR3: CASSQSRTGVYEQYF. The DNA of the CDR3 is TGTGCCAGCAGCCAATCCCGGACAGGGGTGTACGAGCAGTACTTC.

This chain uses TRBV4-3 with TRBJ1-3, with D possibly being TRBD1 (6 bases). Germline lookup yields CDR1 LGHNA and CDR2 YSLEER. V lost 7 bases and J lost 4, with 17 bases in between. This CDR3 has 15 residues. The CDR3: CASTPRRGGGNTIYF. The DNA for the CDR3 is TGCGCCAGCACCCCGAGGCGGGGGGGCGGAAACACCATATATTTT.

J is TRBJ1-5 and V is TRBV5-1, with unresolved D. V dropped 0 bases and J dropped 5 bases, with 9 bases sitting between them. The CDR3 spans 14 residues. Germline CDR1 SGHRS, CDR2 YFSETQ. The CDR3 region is CASSLGGSDQPQHF. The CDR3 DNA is TGCGCCAGCAGCTTGGGAGGGTCCGATCAGCCCCAGCATTTT.

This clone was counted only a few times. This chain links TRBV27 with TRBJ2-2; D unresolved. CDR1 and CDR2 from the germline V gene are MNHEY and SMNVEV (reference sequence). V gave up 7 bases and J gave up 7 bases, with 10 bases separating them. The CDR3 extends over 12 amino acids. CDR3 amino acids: CASTLLGGELFF. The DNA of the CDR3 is TGTGCCAGCACCCTCCTAGGCGGGGAGCTGTTTTTT.